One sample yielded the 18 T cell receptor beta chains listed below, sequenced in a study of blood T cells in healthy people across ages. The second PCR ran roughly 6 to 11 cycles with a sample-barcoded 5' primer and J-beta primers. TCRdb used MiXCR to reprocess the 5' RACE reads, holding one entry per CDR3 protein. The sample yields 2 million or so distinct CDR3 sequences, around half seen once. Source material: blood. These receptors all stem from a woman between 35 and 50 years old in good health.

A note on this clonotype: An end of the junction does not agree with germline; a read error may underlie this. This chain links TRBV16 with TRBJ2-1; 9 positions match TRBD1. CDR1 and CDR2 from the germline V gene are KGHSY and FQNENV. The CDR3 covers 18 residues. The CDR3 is CASNQLSPEDRGSYEQFF. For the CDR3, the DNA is TGTGCCAGCAACCAACTTTCGCCAGAGGACAGGGGCTCCTACGAGCAGTTCTTC.

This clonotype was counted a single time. The CDR3 loop reads CSASESGGAGELFF. CDR3 in DNA: TGCAGTGCTTCTGAAAGCGGGGGGGCCGGGGAGCTGTTTTTT. V gene TRBV20-1 combines with J gene TRBJ2-2; 10 bases agree with TRBD2. The CDR3 has 14 residues. Germline V gene sequence: CDR1 DFQATT, CDR2 SNEGSKA (reference sequence). After removal of 5 bases from V and 6 bases from J, the junction contained 6 bases not matched to a gene.

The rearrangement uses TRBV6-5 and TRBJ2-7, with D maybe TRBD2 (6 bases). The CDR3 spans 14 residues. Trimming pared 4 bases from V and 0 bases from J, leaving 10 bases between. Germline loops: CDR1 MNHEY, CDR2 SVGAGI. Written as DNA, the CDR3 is TGTGCCAGCAGTTCGGCGGGGCGCTCCTACGAGCAGTACTTC. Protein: CASSSAGRSYEQYF.

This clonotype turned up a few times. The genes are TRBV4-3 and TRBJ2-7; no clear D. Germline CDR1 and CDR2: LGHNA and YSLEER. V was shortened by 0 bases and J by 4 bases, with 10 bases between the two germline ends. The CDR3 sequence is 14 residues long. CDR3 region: CASSQDRVLYEQYF. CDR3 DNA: TGCGCCAGCAGCCAAGATCGCGTTCTTTACGAGCAGTACTTC.

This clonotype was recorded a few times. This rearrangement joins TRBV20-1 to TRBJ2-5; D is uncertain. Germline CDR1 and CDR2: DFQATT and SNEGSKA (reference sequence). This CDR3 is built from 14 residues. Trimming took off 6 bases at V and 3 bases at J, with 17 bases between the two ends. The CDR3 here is CSAGRTPGEETQYF. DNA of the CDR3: TGCAGTGCAGGCCGGACCCCAGGAGAAGAGACCCAGTACTTC.

In DNA, the CDR3 is TGCGCCAGCAGCCAAGATCCTCAGGGGGGCACTGGAAACACCATATATTTT. Translated, it gives CASSQDPQGGTGNTIYF. This chain uses TRBV4-3 with TRBJ1-3, with 7 bases that match TRBD1. The CDR3 extends over 17 amino acids. The V gene end was trimmed by 0 bases and the J gene end by 2 bases; junction bases not matched to a gene: 7. Germline-derived CDR1 and CDR2 are LGHNA and YSLEER.

In nucleotides, the CDR3 is TGTGCCAGCAGCCCCCTAGCGGGGGGTGAGCAGTACTTC. This codes for CASSPLAGGEQYF. This chain links TRBV7-8 with TRBJ2-4; 11 positions agree with TRBD2. CDR3 length equals 13 residues. V dropped 5 bases and J dropped 13; count of bases not matched to a gene: 7. Germline assignment: CDR1 SGHVS and CDR2 FQNEAQ.

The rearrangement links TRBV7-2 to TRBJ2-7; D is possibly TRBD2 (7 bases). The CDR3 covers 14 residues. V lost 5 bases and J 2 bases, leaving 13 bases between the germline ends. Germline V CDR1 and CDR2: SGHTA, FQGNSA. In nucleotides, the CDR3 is TGTGCCAGCAGCGAGTGGGAGGGGGCCTACGAGCAGTACTTC. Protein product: CASSEWEGAYEQYF.

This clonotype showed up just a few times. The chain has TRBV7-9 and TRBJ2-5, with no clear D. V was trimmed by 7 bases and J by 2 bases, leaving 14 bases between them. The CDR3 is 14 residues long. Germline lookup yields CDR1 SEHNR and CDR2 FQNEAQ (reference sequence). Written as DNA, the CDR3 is TGTGCCAGCATGCTTATAGGTCTTCAAGAGACCCAGTACTTC. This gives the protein CASMLIGLQETQYF.

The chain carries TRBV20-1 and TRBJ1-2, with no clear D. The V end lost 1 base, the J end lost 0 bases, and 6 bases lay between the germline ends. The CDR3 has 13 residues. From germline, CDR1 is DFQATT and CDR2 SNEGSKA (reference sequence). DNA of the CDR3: TGCAGTGCTAGAGCGCTACCTAACTATGGCTACACCTTC. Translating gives CSARALPNYGYTF.

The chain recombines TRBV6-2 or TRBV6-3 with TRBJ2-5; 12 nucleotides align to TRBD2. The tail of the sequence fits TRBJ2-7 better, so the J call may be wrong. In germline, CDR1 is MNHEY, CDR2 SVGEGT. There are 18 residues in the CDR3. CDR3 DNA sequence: TGTGCCAGCAGTTACTCCGCTTGGACTAGCGGGGAAACCTACGAGCAGTACTTC. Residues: CASSYSAWTSGETYEQYF.

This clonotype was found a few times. CDR3 sequence: CASSLTPSVYEQYF. Here the CDR3 DNA reads TGTGCCAGCAGTTTAACCCCCTCCGTCTACGAGCAGTACTTC. The chain is built from TRBV27 and TRBJ2-7, with D hard to call. CDR3 size: 14 residues. Trimming left V 2 bases short and J 3 bases short, with 11 bases between. CDR1 is MNHEY, CDR2 SMNVEV, per germline (reference sequence).

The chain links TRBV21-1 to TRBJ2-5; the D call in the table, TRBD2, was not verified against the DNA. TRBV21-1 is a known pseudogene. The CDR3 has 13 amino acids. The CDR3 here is CANKRGGRETQYF. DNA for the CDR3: TGTGCCAACAAACGAGGAGGGCGAGAGACCCAGTACTTC.

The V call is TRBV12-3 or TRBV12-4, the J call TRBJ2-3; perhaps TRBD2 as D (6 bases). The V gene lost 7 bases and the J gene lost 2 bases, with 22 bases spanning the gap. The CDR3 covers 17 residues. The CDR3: CASTPVWRGRSTDTQYF. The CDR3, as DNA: TGTGCCAGCACTCCCGTCTGGCGGGGCAGGTCCACAGATACGCAGTATTTT.

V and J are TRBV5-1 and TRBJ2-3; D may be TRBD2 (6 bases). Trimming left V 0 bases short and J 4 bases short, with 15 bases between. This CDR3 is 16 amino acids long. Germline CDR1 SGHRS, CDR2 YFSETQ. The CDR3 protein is CASSLAPHGGADTQYF. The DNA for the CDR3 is TGCGCCAGCAGCTTGGCCCCCCACGGGGGTGCAGATACGCAGTATTTT.

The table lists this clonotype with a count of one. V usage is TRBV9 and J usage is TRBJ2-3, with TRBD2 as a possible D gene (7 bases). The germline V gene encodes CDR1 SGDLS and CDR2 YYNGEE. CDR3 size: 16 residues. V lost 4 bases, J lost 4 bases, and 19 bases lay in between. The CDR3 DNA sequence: TGTGCCAGCAGCTCTAGAGGGGGGGAGGCCTCAGATACGCAGTATTTT. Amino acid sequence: CASSSRGGEASDTQYF. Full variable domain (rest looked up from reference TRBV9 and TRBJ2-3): DSGVTQTPKHLITATGQRVTLRCSPRSGDLSVYWYQQSLDQGLQFLIQYYNGEERAKGNILERFSAQQFPDLHSELNLSSLELGDSALYFCASSSRGGEASDTQYFGPGTRLTVL.

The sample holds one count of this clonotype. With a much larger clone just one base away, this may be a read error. Here the CDR3 DNA reads TGTGCCAGCAGCGTAGTCTGGAAAGCTCCTGGCACAGATACGCAGTATTTT. This codes for CASSVVWKAPGTDTQYF. V gene TRBV9 combines with J gene TRBJ2-3; D ambiguous. Germline lookup yields CDR1 SGDLS and CDR2 YYNGEE. The CDR3 runs to 17 residues. Trimming cost V 0 bases and J 1 base, with 15 bases left between them.

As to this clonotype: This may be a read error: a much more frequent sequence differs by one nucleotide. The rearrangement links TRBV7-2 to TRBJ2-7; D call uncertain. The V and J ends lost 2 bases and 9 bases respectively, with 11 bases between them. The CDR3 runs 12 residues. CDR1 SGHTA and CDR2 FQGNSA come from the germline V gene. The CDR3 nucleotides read TGTGCCAGCAGCTTAAGCTCGACGAGGCAGTACTTC. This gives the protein CASSLSSTRQYF.